The 26 T cell receptor beta chains in this list originate from one sample, sequenced in a study of T-cell reconstitution after alpha-beta-depleted transplantation in children. The TCRbeta library incorporated unique molecular identifiers. Each CDR3 protein gets one entry after TCRdb re-called the PCR reads with MiXCR. The sample has roughly 280,000 distinct CDR3 sequences; under 14% are singletons. Here the sequenced sample was peripheral blood, taken 180 days after TCRalphabeta/CD19-depleted stem cell transplant. The source of these receptors is a male patient aged 2-15 years who had a stem cell transplant for chronic granulomatous disease, so the T cells may come from the graft donor.

The rearrangement links TRBV2 to TRBJ2-7, with 7 bases matching TRBD2. The CDR3 has 14 residues. Germline loops: CDR1 SNHLY, CDR2 FYNNEI. V was pared by 8 bases and J by 0 bases, with 7 bases of the junction left unmatched. CDR3 nucleotide sequence: TGTGCCAGCCAAAAAGCGGGGAGCTCCTACGAGCAGTACTTC. Protein: CASQKAGSSYEQYF. Full variable domain (rest looked up from reference TRBV2 and TRBJ2-7): EPEVTQTPSHQVTQMGQEVILRCVPISNHLYFYWYRQILGQKVEFLVSFYNNEISEKSEIFDDQFSVERPDGSNFTLKIRSTKLEDSAMYFCASQKAGSSYEQYFGPGTRLTVT.

There are a few counts of this clonotype. This sequence joins TRBV6-1 and TRBJ2-2; 9 bases are shared with TRBD1. V trimming: 7 bases; J trimming: 7 bases; junction bases outside the gene matches: 10. The CDR3 spans 15 residues. Germline V gives CDR1 MNHNS, CDR2 SASEGT. As DNA, the CDR3 is TGTGCCAGCAATCTGGGACAGGGAACGTTCGGGGAGCTGTTTTTT. Residues: CASNLGQGTFGELFF.

Regarding this clonotype: A much larger clone lies a single base off, so this may be a read error. V is TRBV15 and J is TRBJ1-5; D uncertain. Germline CDR1 reads LNHNV; CDR2 reads YYDKDF (reference sequence). V gave up 1 base and J gave up 0 bases, with 7 bases separating them. This CDR3 comprises 15 residues. Here the CDR3 reads CATSRGRVSNQPQHF. CDR3 sequence (DNA): TGTGCCACCAGCAGAGGACGGGTTAGCAATCAGCCCCAGCATTTT.

The chain recombines TRBV12-3 or TRBV12-4 with TRBJ2-1; D is undetermined. CDR3 length: 10 amino acids. V lost 7 bases, J lost 8 bases, and 6 bases lay in between. The CDR3 region is CASIFHEQFF. In DNA, the CDR3 is TGTGCCAGCATTTTCCATGAGCAGTTCTTC.

This clonotype has ten or more counts. The chain links TRBV11-3 to TRBJ2-6; 8 nucleotides agree with TRBD1. The CDR3 consists of 17 residues. Per the germline V gene, CDR1 is SGHNT and CDR2 is YENEEA. After removal of 6 bases from V and 4 bases from J, the junction contained 11 bases not matched to a gene. CDR3 nucleotide sequence: TGTGCCAGCAGTTCCCCAGGGGGCTCGGGGGGGGCCAACGTCCTGACTTTC. Amino acids: CASSSPGGSGGANVLTF.

This clonotype was counted at least ten times. The CDR3 DNA follows: TGTGCCAGCAGTTTTTCCGGGACTAGGAACACAGATACGCAGTATTTT. Protein product: CASSFSGTRNTDTQYF. The chain recombines TRBV28 with TRBJ2-3, with TRBD2 identical over 8 bases. The junction had 7 bases not matched to a gene; V was cut back by 3 bases and J by 2 bases. The CDR3 length is 16 residues. Germline V gives CDR1 MDHEN, CDR2 SYDVKM.

In this sample, this clonotype turned up a few times. The rearrangement joins TRBV5-4 to TRBJ2-5, with D possibly TRBD2 on 5 matching bases. Germline loops: CDR1 SGHNT, CDR2 YYREEE (reference sequence). This CDR3 contains 15 residues. Trimming cost V 1 base and J 1 base, with 11 bases left between them. The CDR3 region has the DNA TGTGCCAGCAGCTTGACATCCGGGGTCCAAGAGACCCAGTACTTC. The encoded protein is CASSLTSGVQETQYF.

The rearrangement links TRBV5-6 to TRBJ2-7, with D uncertain. The CDR3 has 14 amino acids. The germline gives CDR1 SGHDT, CDR2 YYEEEE. V lost 2 bases to trimming and J lost 0 bases, with 9 bases between them. CDR3 in DNA: TGTGCCAGCAGCTTCGGGCTCGGCTCCTACGAGCAGTACTTC. Translation: CASSFGLGSYEQYF.

This clonotype showed up many times. This chain uses TRBV5-5 with TRBJ2-3; possible D gene TRBD2, 6 bases. V dropped 4 bases and J dropped 2 bases, with 14 bases sitting between them. CDR3 length equals 15 residues. Per the germline V gene, CDR1 is SGHKS and CDR2 is YYEKEE (reference sequence). The CDR3 here is CASSPAGILTDTQYF. DNA of the CDR3: TGTGCCAGCAGCCCGGCGGGGATTCTCACAGATACGCAGTATTTT.

Many counts were recorded for this clonotype. This sequence joins TRBV28 and TRBJ2-2, with TRBD2 matching 9 bases. V shed 6 bases and J 2 bases; nucleotides not matched to a gene: 4. The CDR3 extends over 15 amino acids. Germline CDR1 MDHEN, CDR2 SYDVKM. CDR3 in amino acids: CASRRGGVNTGELFF. DNA of the CDR3: TGTGCCAGCAGGCGGGGGGGAGTCAACACCGGGGAGCTGTTTTTT. Supplemented by reference TRBV28 and TRBJ2-2, the full variable domain reads DVKVTQSSRYLVKRTGEKVFLECVQDMDHENMFWYRQDPGLGLRLIYFSYDVKMKEKGDIPEGYSVSREKKERFSLILESASTNQTSMYLCASRRGGVNTGELFFGEGSRLTVL.

To note about this clonotype: A much larger clone sits a single nucleotide away, making a read error possible. The chain has TRBV18 and TRBJ1-2; maybe TRBD1 (5 bases). This CDR3 has 13 amino acids. Between the trimmed V and J ends, which lost 1 base and 12 bases, there was a span of 15 bases. Germline V gene sequence: CDR1 KGHSH, CDR2 LQKENI. The CDR3 bases are TGTGCCAGCTCACCACTGGAGGGGAAGGGCGACACCTTC. This codes for CASSPLEGKGDTF.

The chain joins TRBV11-3 to TRBJ2-7; possibly TRBD1 or TRBD2 for D (5 bases each). The V and J ends lost 7 bases and 3 bases respectively, with 16 bases between them. This CDR3 is built from 14 residues. Germline loops: CDR1 SGHNT, CDR2 YENEEA. DNA of the CDR3: TGTGCCAGCACCCCTTCGGGACGGAACTACGAGCAGTACTTC. It translates to CASTPSGRNYEQYF.

This clonotype was detected ten times or more. The chain uses TRBV7-2 and TRBJ1-5; 7 bases map to TRBD1. V shed 5 bases and J 5 bases; nucleotides not matched to a gene: 3. Germline CDR1 and CDR2: SGHTA and FQGNSA. The CDR3 is 13 amino acids. The CDR3 DNA sequence: TGTGCCAGCAGCCTAACAGGGGATCAGCCCCAGCATTTT. The encoded protein is CASSLTGDQPQHF. Full variable domain (missing parts from reference TRBV7-2 and TRBJ1-5): GAGVSQSPSNKVTEKGKDVELRCDPISGHTALYWYRQSLGQGLEFLIYFQGNSAPDKSGLPSDRFSAERTGGSVSTLTIQRTQQEDSAVYLCASSLTGDQPQHFGDGTRLSIL.

In this sample, this clonotype turned up many times. The rearrangement uses TRBV5-1 and TRBJ2-1; TRBD2 matches at 16 bases. J was trimmed by 10 bases and V by 6 bases; bases with no gene match: 7. CDR1 is SGHRS and CDR2 is YFSETQ in the germline V gene. The CDR3 is 15 amino acids. CDR3 sequence: CASTPGTSGRGEQFF. DNA for the CDR3: TGCGCCAGCACCCCGGGGACTAGCGGGAGGGGAGAGCAGTTCTTC.

This clonotype was detected ten times or more. J is TRBJ2-5 and V is TRBV25-1; D is perhaps TRBD1 (6 bases). Germline V gene lookup returns CDR1 MGHDK and CDR2 SYGVNS. The CDR3 covers 15 residues. V lost 0 bases and J 2 bases, leaving 10 bases between the germline ends. The CDR3 is CASSEYRGQQETQYF. The CDR3, as DNA: TGTGCCAGCAGTGAATATAGAGGACAGCAAGAGACCCAGTACTTC.

This clonotype was observed at least ten times. V usage is TRBV4-2 and J usage is TRBJ2-1; TRBD2 agrees at 9 bases. Losses at the gene ends were 4 bases for V and 4 bases for J; bases not matched to a gene: 11. Germline CDR1 and CDR2: LGHNA and YNFKEQ. CDR3 length: 17 amino acids. The CDR3 DNA reads as TGTGCCAGCAGCCCGCGGGGCGGGGGGGCATATTACAATGAGCAGTTCTTC. Translation: CASSPRGGGAYYNEQFF.

This clonotype was recorded many times. The chain employs TRBV6-5 and TRBJ2-3; 10 bases map to TRBD2. Germline lookup yields CDR1 MNHEY and CDR2 SVGAGI. The CDR3 totals 17 residues. The J segment lost 6 bases and the V segment lost 4 bases, leaving 13 bases of the junction unmatched. For the CDR3, the DNA is TGTGCCAGCAGTTTAGGGCTAGCGGGAGTCGGATGGGATACGCAGTATTTT. Translating it yields CASSLGLAGVGWDTQYF.

This clonotype has a count of ten or more. V is TRBV4-2 and J is TRBJ1-5; TRBD1 matches 10 bases. This CDR3 has 17 amino acids. The V segment lost 3 bases and the J segment 6 bases; nucleotides outside the gene matches: 11. CDR1 and CDR2 from the germline V gene are LGHNA and YNFKEQ. CDR3 sequence reads: CASSHLDDRGRTQPQHF. In nucleotides, the CDR3 is TGTGCCAGCAGCCACCTGGATGACAGGGGGCGTACTCAGCCCCAGCATTTT.

This clonotype appeared many times. This chain joins TRBV20-1 and TRBJ2-7; TRBD2 aligns across 10 bases. The V gene end was trimmed by 2 bases and the J gene end by 3 bases; junction bases not matched to a gene: 4. This CDR3 has 14 residues. Germline V gene data show CDR1 as DFQATT and CDR2 as SNEGSKA (reference sequence). This chain's CDR3 is CSARPLAGDYEQYF. The CDR3 DNA sequence: TGCAGTGCTAGACCTCTAGCGGGAGACTACGAGCAGTACTTC.

This clonotype occurred many times. The chain has TRBV27 and TRBJ2-7; D unresolved. The CDR3 sequence is 13 residues long. V lost 6 bases and J lost 3, with 12 bases in between. The V gene's germline CDR1 is MNHEY and CDR2 SMNVEV (reference sequence). CDR3 sequence: CASSVSLGYEQYF. CDR3 in DNA: TGTGCCAGCAGCGTTTCCCTCGGCTACGAGCAGTACTTC.

Points on this clonotype: This clone may be a read error of a much larger clone one base away. The chain couples TRBV7-2 to TRBJ1-4, with D perhaps TRBD1 (6 bases). Deletions cut 1 base from V and 1 base from J, with 13 bases between. The CDR3 sequence is 17 residues long. Germline V lookup: CDR1 SGHTA, CDR2 FQGNSA. In nucleotides, the CDR3 is TGTGCCAGCAGCTTAGTGGGAGGGGGAATAACTAATGAAAAACTGTTTTTT. Its protein product is CASSLVGGGITNEKLFF.

This clonotype was counted only a few times. V usage is TRBV5-1 and J usage is TRBJ2-5, with 7 bases that match TRBD1. Losses at the gene ends were 0 bases for V and 2 bases for J; bases not matched to a gene: 10. CDR1 SGHRS and CDR2 YFSETQ come from the germline V gene. This CDR3 region has 17 residues. The CDR3, as DNA: TGCGCCAGCAGCTTGGCCCCCGCAGGGGGTCCACAAGAGACCCAGTACTTC. Translating gives CASSLAPAGGPQETQYF.

In this sample, this clonotype turned up many times. The rearrangement joins TRBV6-1 to TRBJ2-4; 7 bases align to TRBD1. The CDR3 spans 17 residues. V shed 3 bases, J shed 2 bases, and the junction held 10 bases outside the gene matches. CDR1 MNHNS and CDR2 SASEGT come from the germline V gene. CDR3 residues: CASSDTGTAGSKNIQYF. CDR3 in DNA: TGTGCCAGCAGTGACACCGGGACAGCAGGGTCCAAAAACATTCAGTACTTC.

This clonotype showed up many times. This sequence joins TRBV7-9 and TRBJ2-7; 7 bases match TRBD1. J was trimmed by 3 bases and V by 0 bases; bases with no gene match: 8. Germline CDR1 reads SEHNR; CDR2 reads FQNEAQ (reference sequence). The CDR3 consists of 16 residues. CDR3 coding DNA: TGTGCCAGCAGCTTAGCGAGGGGGCGATACTACTACGAGCAGTACTTC. It codes for CASSLARGRYYYEQYF. Full variable domain (outside the CDR3, taken from reference TRBV7-9 and TRBJ2-7): DTGVSQNPRHKITKRGQNVTFRCDPISEHNRLYWYRQTLGQGPEFLTYFQNEAQLEKSRLLSDRFSAERPKGSFSTLEIQRTEQGDSAMYLCASSLARGRYYYEQYFGPGTRLTVT.

This clonotype showed up many times. The CDR3 sequence: CASSSVPSTDTQYF. Here the CDR3 DNA reads TGTGCCAGCAGTTCCGTACCTAGCACAGATACGCAGTATTTT. The chain has TRBV12-3 or TRBV12-4 and TRBJ2-3; the D is unclear. Trimming stripped 4 bases from V and 0 bases from J, with 8 bases between. This CDR3 region has 14 residues.

This clonotype was picked up many times. V usage is TRBV5-1 and J usage is TRBJ2-1; D possibly corresponds to TRBD2 (5 bases). Trimming removed 2 bases at V and 2 bases at J, with 11 bases between. CDR1 and CDR2 (germline): SGHRS, YFSETQ. The CDR3 consists of 15 residues. In nucleotides, the CDR3 is TGCGCCAGCAGCTTAATGGGGAGTGCCTACAATGAGCAGTTCTTC. Protein: CASSLMGSAYNEQFF.